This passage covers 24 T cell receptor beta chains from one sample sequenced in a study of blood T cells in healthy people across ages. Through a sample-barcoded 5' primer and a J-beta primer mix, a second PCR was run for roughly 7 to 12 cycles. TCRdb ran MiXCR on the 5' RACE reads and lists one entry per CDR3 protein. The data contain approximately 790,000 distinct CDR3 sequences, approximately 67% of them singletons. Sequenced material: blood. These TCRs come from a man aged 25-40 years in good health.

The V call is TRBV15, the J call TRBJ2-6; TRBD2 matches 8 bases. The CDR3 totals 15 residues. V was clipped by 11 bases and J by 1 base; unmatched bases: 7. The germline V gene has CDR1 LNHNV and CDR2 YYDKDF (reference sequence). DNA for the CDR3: TGTGCCTTCGGGAGGGATCGGTCTGGGGCCAACGTCCTGACTTTC. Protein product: CAFGRDRSGANVLTF.

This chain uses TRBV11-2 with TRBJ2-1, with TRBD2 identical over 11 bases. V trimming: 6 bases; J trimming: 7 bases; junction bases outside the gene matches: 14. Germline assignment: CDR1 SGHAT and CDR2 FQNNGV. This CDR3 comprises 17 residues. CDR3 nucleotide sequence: TGTGCCAGCAGTCCTTCTTCTGGGACTAGCGGCTGGAATGAGCAGTTCTTC. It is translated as CASSPSSGTSGWNEQFF. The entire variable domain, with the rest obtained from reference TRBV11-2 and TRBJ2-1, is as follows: EAGVAQSPRYKIIEKRQSVAFWCNPISGHATLYWYQQILGQGPKLLIQFQNNGVVDDSQLPKDRFSAERLKGVDSTLKIQPAKLEDSAVYLCASSPSSGTSGWNEQFFGPGTRLTVL.

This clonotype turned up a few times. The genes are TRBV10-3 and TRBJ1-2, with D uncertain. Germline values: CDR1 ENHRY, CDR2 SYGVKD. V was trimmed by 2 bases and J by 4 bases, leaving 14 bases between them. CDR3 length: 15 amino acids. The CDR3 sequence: CAISEERGWGYGYTF. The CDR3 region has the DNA TGTGCCATCAGTGAGGAACGGGGATGGGGCTATGGCTACACCTTC.

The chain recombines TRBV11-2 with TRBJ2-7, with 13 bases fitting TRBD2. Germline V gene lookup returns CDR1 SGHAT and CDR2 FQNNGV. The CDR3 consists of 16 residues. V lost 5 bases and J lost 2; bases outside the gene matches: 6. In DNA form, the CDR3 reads TGTGCCAGCAGCACCCGACTAGCGGGGGGCACCTACGAGCAGTACTTC. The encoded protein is CASSTRLAGGTYEQYF.

CDR3: CSASRVNYGYTF. The DNA of the CDR3 is TGCAGTGCTAGCCGGGTAAACTATGGCTACACCTTC. The V and J genes are TRBV20-1 and TRBJ1-2; D is uncertain. The germline gives CDR1 DFQATT, CDR2 SNEGSKA (reference sequence). CDR3 length: 12 amino acids. Trimming stripped 3 bases from V and 2 bases from J, with 7 bases between.

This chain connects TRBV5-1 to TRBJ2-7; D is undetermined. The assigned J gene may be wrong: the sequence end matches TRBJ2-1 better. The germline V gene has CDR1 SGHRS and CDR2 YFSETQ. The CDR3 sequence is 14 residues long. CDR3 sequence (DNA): TGCGCCAGCAGCTTGAAACGGCGCTCCTACGAGCAGTTCTTC. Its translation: CASSLKRRSYEQFF.

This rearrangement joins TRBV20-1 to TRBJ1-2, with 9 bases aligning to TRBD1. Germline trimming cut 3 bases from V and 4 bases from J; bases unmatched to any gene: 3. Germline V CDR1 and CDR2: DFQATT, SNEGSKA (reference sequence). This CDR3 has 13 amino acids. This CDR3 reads CSARTGGIYGYTF. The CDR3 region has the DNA TGCAGTGCTAGGACAGGGGGGATCTATGGCTACACCTTC.

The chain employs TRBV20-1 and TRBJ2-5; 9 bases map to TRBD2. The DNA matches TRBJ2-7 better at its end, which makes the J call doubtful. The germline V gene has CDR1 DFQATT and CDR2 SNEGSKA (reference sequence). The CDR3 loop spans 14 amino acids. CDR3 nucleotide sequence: TGCAGTGCTAGAGATGTGGAACTAGCGGGCGAGCAGTACTTC. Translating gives CSARDVELAGEQYF.

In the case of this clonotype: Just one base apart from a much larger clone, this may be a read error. The CDR3 DNA reads as TGCGCCAGCAGCCCAATAGCGGGGGGACTTAGTGAGCAGTTCTTC. This gives the protein CASSPIAGGLSEQFF. This sequence joins TRBV5-1 and TRBJ2-1, with TRBD2 identical over 10 bases. Germline loops: CDR1 SGHRS, CDR2 YFSETQ. This CDR3 contains 15 residues. Trimming at V came to 4 bases and at J to 9 bases, leaving 10 bases not matched to a gene.

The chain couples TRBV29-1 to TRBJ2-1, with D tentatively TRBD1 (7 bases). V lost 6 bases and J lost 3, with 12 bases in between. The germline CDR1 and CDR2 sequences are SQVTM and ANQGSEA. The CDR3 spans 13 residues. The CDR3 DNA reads TGCAGCGTGGAGGGACAGATCTACAATGAGCAGTTCTTC. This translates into CSVEGQIYNEQFF.

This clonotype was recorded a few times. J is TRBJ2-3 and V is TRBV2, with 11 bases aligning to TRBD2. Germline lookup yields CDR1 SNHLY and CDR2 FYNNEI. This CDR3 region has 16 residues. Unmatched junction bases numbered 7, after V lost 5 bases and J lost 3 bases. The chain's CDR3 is CASSLAGGPGTDTQYF. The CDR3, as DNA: TGTGCCAGCAGTTTAGCGGGGGGGCCCGGTACAGATACGCAGTATTTT.

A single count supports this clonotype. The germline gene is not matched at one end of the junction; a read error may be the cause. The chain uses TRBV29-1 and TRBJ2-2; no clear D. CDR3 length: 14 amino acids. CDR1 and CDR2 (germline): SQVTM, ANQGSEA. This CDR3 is CSVKGHLNTWELFF. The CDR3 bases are TGCAGCGTTAAGGGTCACCTGAACACCTGGGAGCTGTTTTTT.

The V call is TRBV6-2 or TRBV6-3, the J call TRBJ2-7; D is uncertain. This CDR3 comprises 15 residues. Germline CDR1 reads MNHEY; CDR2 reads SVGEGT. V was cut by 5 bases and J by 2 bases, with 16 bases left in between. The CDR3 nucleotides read TGTGCCAGCAGTCACCTTGGGATGTCGGCCTACGAGCAGTACTTC. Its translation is CASSHLGMSAYEQYF.

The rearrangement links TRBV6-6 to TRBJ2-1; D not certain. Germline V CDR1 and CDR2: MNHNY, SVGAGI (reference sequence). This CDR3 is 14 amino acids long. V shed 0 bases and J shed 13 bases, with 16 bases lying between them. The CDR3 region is CASSYSREQETQFF. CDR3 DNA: TGTGCCAGCAGTTACTCTAGGGAACAAGAGACCCAGTTCTTC.

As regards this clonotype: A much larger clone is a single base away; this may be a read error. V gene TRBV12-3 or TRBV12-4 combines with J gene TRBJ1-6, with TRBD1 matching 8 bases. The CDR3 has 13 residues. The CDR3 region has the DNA TGTGCCTGCAGTGAACAGGGGGTTTCACCCCTCCACTTT. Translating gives CACSEQGVSPLHF.

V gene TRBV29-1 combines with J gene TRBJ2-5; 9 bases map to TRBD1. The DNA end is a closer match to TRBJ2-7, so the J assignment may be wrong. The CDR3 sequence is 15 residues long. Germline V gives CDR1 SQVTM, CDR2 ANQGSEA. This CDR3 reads CSVYSGQGPPYEQYF. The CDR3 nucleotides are TGCAGCGTTTACTCCGGACAGGGGCCCCCCTACGAGCAGTACTTC.

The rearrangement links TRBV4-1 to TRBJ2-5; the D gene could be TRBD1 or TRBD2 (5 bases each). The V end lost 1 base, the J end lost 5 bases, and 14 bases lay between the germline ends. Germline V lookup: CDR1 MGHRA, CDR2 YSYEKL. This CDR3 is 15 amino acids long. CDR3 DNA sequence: TGCGCCAGCAGCCAAGGTCGCCGTGGGACGGAGACCCAGTACTTC. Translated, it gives CASSQGRRGTETQYF.

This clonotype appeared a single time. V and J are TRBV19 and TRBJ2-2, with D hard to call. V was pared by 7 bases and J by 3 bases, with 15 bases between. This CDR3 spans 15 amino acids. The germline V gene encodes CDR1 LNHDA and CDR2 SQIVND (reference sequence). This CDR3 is CASTGTRRDTGELFF. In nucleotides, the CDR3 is TGTGCCAGTACAGGAACCCGAAGGGACACCGGGGAGCTGTTTTTT.

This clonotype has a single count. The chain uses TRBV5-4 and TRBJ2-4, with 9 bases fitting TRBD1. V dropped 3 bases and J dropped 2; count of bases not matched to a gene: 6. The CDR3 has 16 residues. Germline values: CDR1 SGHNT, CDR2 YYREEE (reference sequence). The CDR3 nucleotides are TGTGCCAGCAGCTACCTGACAGGGGGTTCCAAAAACATTCAGTACTTC. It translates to CASSYLTGGSKNIQYF. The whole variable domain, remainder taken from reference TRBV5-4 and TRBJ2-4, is ETGVTQSPTHLIKTRGQQVTLRCSSQSGHNTVSWYQQALGQGPQFIFQYYREEENGRGNFPPRFSGLQFPNYSSELNVNALELDDSALYLCASSYLTGGSKNIQYFGAGTRLSVL.

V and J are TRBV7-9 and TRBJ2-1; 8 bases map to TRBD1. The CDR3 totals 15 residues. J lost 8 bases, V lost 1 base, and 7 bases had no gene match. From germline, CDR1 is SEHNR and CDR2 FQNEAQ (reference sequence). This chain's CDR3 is CASSLGKAGGDEQFF. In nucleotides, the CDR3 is TGTGCCAGCAGCTTAGGAAAGGCAGGGGGCGATGAGCAGTTCTTC.

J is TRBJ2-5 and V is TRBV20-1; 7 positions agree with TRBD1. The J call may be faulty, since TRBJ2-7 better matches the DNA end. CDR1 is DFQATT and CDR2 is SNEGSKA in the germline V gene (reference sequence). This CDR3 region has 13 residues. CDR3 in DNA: TGCAGTGCTCCATCCGGGACAGACTACGAGCAGTACTTC. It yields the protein CSAPSGTDYEQYF.

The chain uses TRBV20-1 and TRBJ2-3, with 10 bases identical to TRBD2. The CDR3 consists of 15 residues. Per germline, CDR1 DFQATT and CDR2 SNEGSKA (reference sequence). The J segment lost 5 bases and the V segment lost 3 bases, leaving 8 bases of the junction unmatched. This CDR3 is CSASRLAGVQDTQYF. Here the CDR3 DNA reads TGCAGTGCTAGTAGGCTAGCGGGGGTACAAGATACGCAGTATTTT.

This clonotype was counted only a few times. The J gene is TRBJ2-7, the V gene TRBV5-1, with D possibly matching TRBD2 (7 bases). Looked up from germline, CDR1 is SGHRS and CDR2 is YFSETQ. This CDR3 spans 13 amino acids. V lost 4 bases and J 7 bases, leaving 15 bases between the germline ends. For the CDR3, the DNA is TGCGCCAGCAGCCAGGACAGCGGGATGGAGCAGTACTTC. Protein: CASSQDSGMEQYF.

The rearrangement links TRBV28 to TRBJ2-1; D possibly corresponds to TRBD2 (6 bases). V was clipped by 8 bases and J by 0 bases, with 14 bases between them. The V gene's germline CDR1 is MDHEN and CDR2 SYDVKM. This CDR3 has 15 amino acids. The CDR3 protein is CASHSAGPSYNEQFF. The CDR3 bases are TGTGCCAGCCACTCAGCGGGCCCCTCCTACAATGAGCAGTTCTTC.